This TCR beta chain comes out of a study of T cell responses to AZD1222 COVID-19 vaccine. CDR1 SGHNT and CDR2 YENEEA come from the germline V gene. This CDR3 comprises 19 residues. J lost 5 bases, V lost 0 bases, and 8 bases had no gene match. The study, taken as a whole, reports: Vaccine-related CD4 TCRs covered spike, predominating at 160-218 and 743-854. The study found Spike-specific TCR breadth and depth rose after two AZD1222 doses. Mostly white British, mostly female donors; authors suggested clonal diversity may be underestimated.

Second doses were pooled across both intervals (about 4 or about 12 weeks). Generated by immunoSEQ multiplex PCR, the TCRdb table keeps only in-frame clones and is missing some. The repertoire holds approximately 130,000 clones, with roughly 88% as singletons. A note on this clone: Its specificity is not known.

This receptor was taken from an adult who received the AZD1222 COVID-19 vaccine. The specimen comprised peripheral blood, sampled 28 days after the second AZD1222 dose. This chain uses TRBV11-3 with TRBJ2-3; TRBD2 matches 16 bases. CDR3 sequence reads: CASSLDPPGLAGGLDTQYF. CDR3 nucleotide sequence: TGTGCCAGCAGCTTAGACCCCCCGGGACTAGCGGGAGGGCTAGATACGCAGTATTTT.